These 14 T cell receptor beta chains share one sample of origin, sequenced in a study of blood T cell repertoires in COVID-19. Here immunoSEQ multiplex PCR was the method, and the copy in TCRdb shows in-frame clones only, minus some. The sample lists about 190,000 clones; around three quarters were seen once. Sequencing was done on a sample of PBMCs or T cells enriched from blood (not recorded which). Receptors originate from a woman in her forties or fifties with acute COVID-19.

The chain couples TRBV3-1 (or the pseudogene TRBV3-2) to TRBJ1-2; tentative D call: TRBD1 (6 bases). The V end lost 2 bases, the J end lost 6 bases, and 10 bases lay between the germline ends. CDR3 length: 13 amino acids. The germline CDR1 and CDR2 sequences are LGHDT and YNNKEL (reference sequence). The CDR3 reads CASSQTGSDGYTF. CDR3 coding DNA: TGTGCCAGCAGCCAAACAGGGTCGGATGGCTACACCTTC.

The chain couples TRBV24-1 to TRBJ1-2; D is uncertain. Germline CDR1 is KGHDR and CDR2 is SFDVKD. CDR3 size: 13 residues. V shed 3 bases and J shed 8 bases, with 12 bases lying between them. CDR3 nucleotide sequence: TGTGCCACCAGTGATGCCTCGGGGATGGGCTACACCTTC. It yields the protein CATSDASGMGYTF.

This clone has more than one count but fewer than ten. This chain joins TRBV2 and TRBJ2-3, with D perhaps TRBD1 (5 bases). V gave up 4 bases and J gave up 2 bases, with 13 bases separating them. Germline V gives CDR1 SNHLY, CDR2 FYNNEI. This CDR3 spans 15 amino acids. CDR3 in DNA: TGTGCCAGCAGTGTCTCCCGACAGAACACAGATACGCAGTATTTT. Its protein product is CASSVSRQNTDTQYF.

The chain's CDR3 is CASSLTATNEKLFF. Written as DNA, the CDR3 is TGTGCCAGCAGCTTAACAGCAACTAATGAAAAACTGTTTTTT. This sequence joins TRBV7-6 and TRBJ1-4; D remains ambiguous. Germline-derived CDR1 and CDR2 are SGHVS and FNYEAQ. The V end was cut by 2 bases, the J end by 0 bases, with 4 bases between. The CDR3 extends over 14 amino acids.

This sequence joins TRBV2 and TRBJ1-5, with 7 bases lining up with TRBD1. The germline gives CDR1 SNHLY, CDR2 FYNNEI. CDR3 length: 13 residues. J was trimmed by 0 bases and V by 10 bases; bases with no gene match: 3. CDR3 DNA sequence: TGTGCCACAAGACAGGGTAGCAATCAGCCCCAGCATTTT. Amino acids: CATRQGSNQPQHF.

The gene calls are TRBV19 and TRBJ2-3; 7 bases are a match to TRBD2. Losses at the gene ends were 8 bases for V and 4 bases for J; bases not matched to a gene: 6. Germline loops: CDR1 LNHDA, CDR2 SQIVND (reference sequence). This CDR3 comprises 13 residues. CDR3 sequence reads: CASGGGQADTQYF. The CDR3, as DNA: TGTGCCAGTGGGGGGGGTCAGGCAGATACGCAGTATTTT.

The CDR3: CASSPRSGGEKNSPLHF. CDR3 in DNA: TGTGCCAGCTCACCACGGAGTGGAGGGGAGAAAAATTCACCCCTCCACTTT. This rearrangement joins TRBV18 to TRBJ1-6; TRBD1 might be the D (5 bases). The CDR3 is made up of 17 amino acids. Trimming shortened V by 1 base and J by 7 bases, and 17 bases separated the two germline ends. Germline CDR1 is KGHSH and CDR2 is LQKENI.

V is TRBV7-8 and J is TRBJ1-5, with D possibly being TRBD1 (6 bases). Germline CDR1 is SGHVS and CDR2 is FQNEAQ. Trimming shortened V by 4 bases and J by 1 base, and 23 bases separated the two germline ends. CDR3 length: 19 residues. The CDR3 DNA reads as TGTGCCAGCAGCTCGCACAGGGAATCGTGGCTTGAAAGCAATCAGCCCCAGCATTTT. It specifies CASSSHRESWLESNQPQHF.

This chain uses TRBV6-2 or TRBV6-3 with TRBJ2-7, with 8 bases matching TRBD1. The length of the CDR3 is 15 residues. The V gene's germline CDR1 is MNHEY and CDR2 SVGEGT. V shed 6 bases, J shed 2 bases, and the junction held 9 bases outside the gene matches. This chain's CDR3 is CASSPDRGAAYEQYV. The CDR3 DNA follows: TGTGCCAGCAGCCCTGACAGGGGCGCCGCCTACGAGCAGTACGTC.

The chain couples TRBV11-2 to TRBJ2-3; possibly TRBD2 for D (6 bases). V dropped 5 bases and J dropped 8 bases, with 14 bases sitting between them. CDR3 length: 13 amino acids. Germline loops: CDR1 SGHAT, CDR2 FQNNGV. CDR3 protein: CASSPALGGTQYF. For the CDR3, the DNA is TGTGCCAGCAGCCCTGCCTTGGGGGGTACGCAGTATTTT.

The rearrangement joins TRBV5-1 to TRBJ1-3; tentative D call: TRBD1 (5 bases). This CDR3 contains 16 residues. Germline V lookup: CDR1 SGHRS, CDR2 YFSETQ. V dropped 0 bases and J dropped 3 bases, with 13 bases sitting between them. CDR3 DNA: TGCGCCAGCAGCTTGGCGGGCCAGGGCGGTGGAAACACCATATATTTT. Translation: CASSLAGQGGGNTIYF.

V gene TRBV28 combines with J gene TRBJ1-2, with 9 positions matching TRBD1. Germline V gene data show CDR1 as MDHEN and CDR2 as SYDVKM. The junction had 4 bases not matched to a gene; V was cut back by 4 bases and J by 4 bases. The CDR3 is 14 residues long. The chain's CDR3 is CASSWDRAIYGYTF. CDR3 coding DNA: TGTGCCAGCAGTTGGGACAGGGCCATCTATGGCTACACCTTC.

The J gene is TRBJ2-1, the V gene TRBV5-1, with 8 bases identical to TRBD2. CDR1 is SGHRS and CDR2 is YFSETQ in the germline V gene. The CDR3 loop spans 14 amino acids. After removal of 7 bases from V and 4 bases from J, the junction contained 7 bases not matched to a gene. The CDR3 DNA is TGCGCCAGCGACCAGGGCGGGGGGTACAATGAGCAGTTCTTC. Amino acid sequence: CASDQGGGYNEQFF.

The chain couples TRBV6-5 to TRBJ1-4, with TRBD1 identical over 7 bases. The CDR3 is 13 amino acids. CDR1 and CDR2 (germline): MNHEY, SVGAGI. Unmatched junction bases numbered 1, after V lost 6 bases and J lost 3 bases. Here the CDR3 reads CASRGQPNEKLFF. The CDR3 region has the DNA TGTGCCAGCAGGGGACAGCCTAATGAAAAACTGTTTTTT.